These 4 T cell receptor beta chains were sequenced from one sample in a study of blood T cell repertoires in COVID-19. The protocol was immunoSEQ multiplex PCR, while the TCRdb copy is restricted to in-frame clones and leaves out a portion. This sample has 200,000 to 250,000 clones, with more than 75% found just once. Sequencing used PBMCs or T cells enriched from blood (not recorded which). Receptors originate from a woman aged 45-65 years who had recovered from COVID-19.

This chain joins TRBV15 and TRBJ2-1; the match to TRBD1 covers 8 bases. Germline-derived CDR1 and CDR2 are LNHNV and YYDKDF (reference sequence). Unmatched junction bases numbered 8, after V lost 3 bases and J lost 4 bases. The CDR3 is 16 residues long. DNA of the CDR3: TGTGCCACCAGCAGGGGGGCGGGGACAGGATACAATGAGCAGTTCTTC. Amino acid sequence: CATSRGAGTGYNEQFF.

J is TRBJ2-1 and V is TRBV7-9, with D unclear. This CDR3 contains 13 residues. CDR1 SEHNR and CDR2 FQNEAQ come from the germline V gene (reference sequence). The germline V and J ends were trimmed by 5 bases and 15 bases, with 20 bases remaining between them. CDR3 loop: CASSPSPLPRWFF. CDR3 in DNA: TGTGCCAGCAGCCCAAGCCCCCTCCCCCGTTGGTTCTTC.

This sequence joins TRBV15 and TRBJ2-5; 9 nucleotides agree with TRBD1. The CDR3 has 14 amino acids. V lost 1 base to trimming and J lost 4 bases; unmatched junction nucleotides: 1. Germline assignment: CDR1 LNHNV and CDR2 YYDKDF (reference sequence). CDR3 region: CATSRGTGVETQYF. The CDR3 DNA is TGTGCCACCAGCAGAGGGACAGGGGTAGAGACCCAGTACTTC.

The chain combines TRBV6-5 with TRBJ1-4; D not resolved. Per the germline V gene, CDR1 is MNHEY and CDR2 is SVGAGI. CDR3 size: 12 residues. V lost 8 bases, J lost 4 bases, and 8 bases lay in between. Written as DNA, the CDR3 is TGTGCCAGCCGAAGAGGTAATGAAAAACTGTTTTTT. Translation gives CASRRGNEKLFF.